This TCR beta chain was retrieved from a study of blood T cell repertoires in COVID-19. V lost 4 bases, J lost 5 bases, and 9 bases stayed unmatched. There are 16 residues in the CDR3. Germline V CDR1 and CDR2: SGHNT, YYREEE (reference sequence). Sequencing was performed with immunoSEQ multiplex PCR; in TCRdb, only in-frame clones are kept and a portion is missing. This sample carries over 150,000 clones, around three quarters of them seen once, and the ten largest clones take roughly 19%. Sequencing was done on a sample of PBMCs or T cells enriched from blood (not recorded which). This TCR was recovered from a woman in her seventies in a cohort exposed to, infected with or recovered from COVID-19 (not recorded which). The chain uses TRBV5-4 and TRBJ2-1; TRBD2 aligns across 10 bases. The CDR3 bases are TGTGCCAGCAGCCCTCATGGGACTAGCGCAAACAATGAGCAGTTCTTC. Translating it yields CASSPHGTSANNEQFF.